The 5 T cell receptor beta chains reported below all come from one sample, sequenced in a study of T cells expressing NK-cell markers. One entry per CDR3 protein, without DNA, is what TCRdb gives after re-calling the 5' RACE reads. This repertoire includes about 440,000 distinct CDR3 sequences. The specimen was blood T cells: a sorted CD56 or NKG2C T cell subset, CD4+ or CD8+ T cells, or bulk PBMC T cells (not recorded which). The receptors stem from a woman between 18 and 75 years old in good health.

This sequence joins TRBV7-9 and TRBJ2-5; TCRdb selects TRBD2, and the lack of DNA leaves this call unchecked. CDR1 and CDR2 from the germline V gene are SEHNR and FQNEAQ (reference sequence). This CDR3 region has 15 residues. The CDR3 here is CASSNLAAPQETQYF.

V usage is TRBV7-2 and J usage is TRBJ2-4; the TCRdb call, TRBD2, lacks DNA for checking. This CDR3 is built from 16 residues. Germline CDR1 and CDR2: SGHTA and FQGNSA. The CDR3 reads CASSFEGQLAKNIQYF.

V is TRBV11-2 and J is TRBJ2-7; the D gene TCRdb calls, TRBD1, cannot be checked with no DNA. The CDR3 has 16 amino acids. The V gene's germline CDR1 is SGHAT and CDR2 FQNNGV. CDR3 sequence: CASSLGWDGPSYEQYF.

The chain carries TRBV20-1 and TRBJ2-2; checking the TCRdb D call of TRBD1 is not possible without DNA. There are 13 residues in the CDR3. The germline V gene encodes CDR1 DFQATT and CDR2 SNEGSKA (reference sequence). The CDR3: CSATRGNGGELFF.

V and J are TRBV4-3 and TRBJ2-1; the TCRdb D gene call, TRBD1, has no DNA to confirm it. Germline CDR1 and CDR2: LGHNA and YSLEER. CDR3 size: 15 residues. CDR3 region: CASSPGGTRPNEQFF.